This entry lists 16 T cell receptor beta chains sequenced from one sample in a study of shared clonotypes between healthy human individuals. Sequenced by immunoSEQ multiplex PCR; TCRdb stores in-frame clones only, minus some. Of 2.3 million or so clones in the sample, just over 90% were seen once. The material sequenced was naive CD4+ T cells from PBMCs. Subset: CD45RA+ positively selected. The origin of the receptors is a man younger than 35 in good health. Some clones in this sample may be carry-over from other donors' samples.

The gene calls are TRBV19 and TRBJ1-4; 8 bases are a match to TRBD1. Germline trimming cut 4 bases from V and 8 bases from J; bases unmatched to any gene: 3. From germline, CDR1 is LNHDA and CDR2 SQIVND (reference sequence). The CDR3 loop spans 13 amino acids. The CDR3 DNA is TGTGCCAGTAGTACGACAGGGGCGGAAAAACTGTTTTTT. Protein sequence: CASSTTGAEKLFF.

The V and J genes are TRBV9 and TRBJ2-1, with 7 bases fitting TRBD2. V lost 7 bases, J lost 10 bases, and 14 bases stayed unmatched. Germline CDR1 reads SGDLS; CDR2 reads YYNGEE. CDR3 length: 14 amino acids. The CDR3 bases are TGTGCCAGCGGCACATGGGGAGGGGTTGGGGAGCAGTTCTTC. Its protein is CASGTWGGVGEQFF.

This chain links TRBV14 with TRBJ2-7; TRBD2 matches 9 bases. This CDR3 spans 15 amino acids. The ends lost 4 bases at V and 2 bases at J; junction bases unmatched: 6. Germline lookup yields CDR1 SGHDN and CDR2 FVKESK. The CDR3 DNA follows: TGTGCCAGCAGCCCAGGACTAGCGCGGCCCTACGAGCAGTACTTC. Translating it yields CASSPGLARPYEQYF.

V and J are TRBV11-1 and TRBJ1-4; D is unclear. V was trimmed by 1 base and J by 7 bases, leaving 7 bases between them. CDR1 and CDR2 from the germline V gene are SGHAT and FQDESV (reference sequence). The CDR3 is made up of 13 amino acids. DNA for the CDR3: TGTGCCAGCAGCTTAGGCGGCGGTGAAAAACTGTTTTTT. It encodes CASSLGGGEKLFF.

The J gene is TRBJ2-1, the V gene TRBV7-9, with 7 bases aligning to TRBD2. With 7 bases clipped from V and 1 base from J, the junction kept 13 bases outside the gene matches. There are 17 residues in the CDR3. Germline V lookup: CDR1 SEHNR, CDR2 FQNEAQ (reference sequence). CDR3 amino acids: CASTPRGSSGSYNEQFF. The CDR3 region has the DNA TGTGCCAGCACCCCCAGAGGGTCTAGCGGTTCCTACAATGAGCAGTTCTTC.

CDR3 bases: TGTGCCAGCAGCTTAAATTGGGCTGGGGCCAACGTCCTGACTTTC. Translating it yields CASSLNWAGANVLTF. The chain employs TRBV7-3 and TRBJ2-6, with D unclear. In germline, CDR1 is SGHTA, CDR2 FQGTGA. V dropped 1 base and J dropped 2 bases, with 6 bases sitting between them. This CDR3 is built from 15 residues.

The chain links TRBV14 to TRBJ2-3; 7 bases map to TRBD2. Germline-derived CDR1 and CDR2 are SGHDN and FVKESK. The CDR3 runs 17 residues. V lost 1 base and J lost 0; bases outside the gene matches: 7. The CDR3 sequence is CASSQGTWTRSTDTQYF. The CDR3 DNA follows: TGTGCCAGCAGCCAAGGAACTTGGACTAGAAGCACAGATACGCAGTATTTT. Full variable domain (missing parts from reference TRBV14 and TRBJ2-3): EAGVTQFPSHSVIEKGQTVTLRCDPISGHDNLYWYRRVMGKEIKFLLHFVKESKQDESGMPNNRFLAERTGGTYSTLKVQPAELEDSGVYFCASSQGTWTRSTDTQYFGPGTRLTVL.

Points on this clone: Within the sample, other DNA sequences also encode this same CDR3. The chain couples TRBV11-2 to TRBJ2-1, with 7 positions matching TRBD2. This CDR3 region has 15 residues. The V gene's germline CDR1 is SGHAT and CDR2 FQNNGV. V shed 3 bases and J 0 bases; nucleotides not matched to a gene: 2. The CDR3 nucleotides are TGTGCCAGCAGCTTCGGGGGGAGCTCCTACAATGAGCAGTTCTTC. Protein product: CASSFGGSSYNEQFF. Full variable domain (rest looked up from reference TRBV11-2 and TRBJ2-1): EAGVAQSPRYKIIEKRQSVAFWCNPISGHATLYWYQQILGQGPKLLIQFQNNGVVDDSQLPKDRFSAERLKGVDSTLKIQPAKLEDSAVYLCASSFGGSSYNEQFFGPGTRLTVL.

V is TRBV19 and J is TRBJ1-2, with D possibly being TRBD1 (6 bases). Germline V lookup: CDR1 LNHDA, CDR2 SQIVND (reference sequence). CDR3 size: 15 residues. Trimming removed 6 bases at V and 0 bases at J, with 14 bases between. CDR3 coding DNA: TGTGCCAGTAGCAGGACAGATACAGCTAACTATGGCTACACCTTC. Protein sequence: CASSRTDTANYGYTF. Full variable domain (outside the CDR3, taken from reference TRBV19 and TRBJ1-2): DGGITQSPKYLFRKEGQNVTLSCEQNLNHDAMYWYRQDPGQGLRLIYYSQIVNDFQKGDIAEGYSVSREKKESFPLTVTSAQKNPTAFYLCASSRTDTANYGYTFGSGTRLTVV.

The chain recombines TRBV5-4 with TRBJ2-3; D uncertain. Trimming removed 0 bases at V and 5 bases at J, with 7 bases between. Germline assignment: CDR1 SGHNT and CDR2 YYREEE (reference sequence). The CDR3 loop spans 13 amino acids. The CDR3 protein is CASSLEQRDTQYF. The CDR3 DNA follows: TGTGCCAGCAGCTTGGAGCAGCGAGATACGCAGTATTTT.

This clone was picked up one time. The chain combines TRBV27 with TRBJ1-5, with unresolved D. Germline-derived CDR1 and CDR2 are MNHEY and SMNVEV (reference sequence). The CDR3 consists of 15 residues. V was clipped by 4 bases and J by 6 bases, with 16 bases between them. In nucleotides, the CDR3 is TGTGCCAGCAGTTCCCGACTGTCCTCCCGTCAGCCCCAGCATTTT. Protein sequence: CASSSRLSSRQPQHF.

The chain recombines TRBV28 with TRBJ1-2; D possibly corresponds to TRBD1 (5 bases). Germline assignment: CDR1 MDHEN and CDR2 SYDVKM. The CDR3 has 15 residues. Trimming left V 0 bases short and J 3 bases short, with 11 bases between. As DNA, the CDR3 is TGTGCCAGCAGTTTATGGGGGCAGGGATACTATGGCTACACCTTC. Translating gives CASSLWGQGYYGYTF.

CDR3 sequence (DNA): TGTGCCAGCAGCGTAGAAGGAGCTAATGAAAAACTGTTTTTT. Protein: CASSVEGANEKLFF. The chain employs TRBV9 and TRBJ1-4, with D unresolved. This CDR3 contains 14 residues. CDR1 and CDR2 from the germline V gene are SGDLS and YYNGEE. V was cut by 0 bases and J by 3 bases, with 6 bases left in between.

The chain is built from TRBV4-3 and TRBJ2-6; 7 bases align to TRBD1. The ends lost 2 bases at V and 0 bases at J; junction bases unmatched: 13. Germline assignment: CDR1 LGHNA and CDR2 YSLEER. The CDR3 is 20 residues long. CDR3 DNA sequence: TGCGCCAGCAGCCAATCCCACCTCGGACAGGCTAGCTCTGGGGCCAACGTCCTGACTTTC. Protein product: CASSQSHLGQASSGANVLTF.

The V and J genes are TRBV28 and TRBJ1-5; D is ambiguous. The CDR3 sequence is 14 residues long. Germline V gene lookup returns CDR1 MDHEN and CDR2 SYDVKM. V was shortened by 2 bases and J by 7 bases, with 12 bases between the two germline ends. CDR3 sequence reads: CASSLVPLWQPQHF. In DNA form, the CDR3 reads TGTGCCAGCAGTTTAGTCCCGCTTTGGCAGCCCCAGCATTTT.

This sequence joins TRBV7-2 and TRBJ2-3; tentatively, D is TRBD1 (7 bases). Germline loops: CDR1 SGHTA, CDR2 FQGNSA. V was pared by 1 base and J by 3 bases, with 14 bases between. The CDR3 has 16 amino acids. CDR3: CASSLGQGGGTDTQYF. CDR3 nucleotides: TGTGCCAGCAGCTTAGGGCAGGGGGGTGGAACAGATACGCAGTATTTT.